The T cell receptor beta chain under discussion was sequenced for a study of CDR3 diversity in severe acne. Each CDR3 protein gets one entry after TCRdb re-called the PCR reads with MiXCR. This sample has 79,000 or so distinct CDR3 sequences; about 53% occur once, and the top ten carry 9.5% to 13%. The germline V gene encodes CDR1 MNHEY and CDR2 SVGAGI. The V gene end was trimmed by 4 bases and the J gene end by 5 bases; junction bases not matched to a gene: 9. The CDR3 length is 17 residues. The source of this sequence is a male donor with severe acne vulgaris. The genes are TRBV6-5 and TRBJ2-7; TRBD2 matches at 15 bases. Sequencing was performed on blood. CDR3 DNA sequence: TGTGCCAGCAGTTCACTAGGACTAGCGGGAGGGCGCCACGAGCAGTACGTC. Amino acids: CASSSLGLAGGRHEQYV.